This T cell receptor beta chain was captured in a study of OX40 agonist ivuxolimab in advanced cancers. Study-wide context: Earlier anti-PD-1, anti-PD-L1 or anti-CTLA-4 therapy was permitted; about 44% had received some.

Collection of blood occurred at baseline, at cycle 4 day 1, and at cycle 7 day 1. TCRdb's table, derived via immunoSEQ multiplex PCR, lists solely in-frame clones and lacks some. The profile shows about 52,000 clones, approximately 80% of them singletons. V trimming: 2 bases; J trimming: 3 bases; junction bases outside the gene matches: 7. The CDR3 consists of 16 residues. CDR1 is ENHRY and CDR2 is SYGVKD in the germline V gene. The input for sequencing was CD4+ or CD8+ T cells sorted from blood, taken in a trial of the OX40 agonist ivuxolimab. This chain uses TRBV10-3 with TRBJ2-1; 7 bases agree with TRBD2. The source of this sequence is an adult with an advanced solid tumor such as melanoma, head and neck, liver or kidney cancer. CDR3 DNA: TGTGCCATCAGTGAGGGGGGGGGAATCGTCTACAATGAGCAGTTCTTC. Residues: CAISEGGGIVYNEQFF.